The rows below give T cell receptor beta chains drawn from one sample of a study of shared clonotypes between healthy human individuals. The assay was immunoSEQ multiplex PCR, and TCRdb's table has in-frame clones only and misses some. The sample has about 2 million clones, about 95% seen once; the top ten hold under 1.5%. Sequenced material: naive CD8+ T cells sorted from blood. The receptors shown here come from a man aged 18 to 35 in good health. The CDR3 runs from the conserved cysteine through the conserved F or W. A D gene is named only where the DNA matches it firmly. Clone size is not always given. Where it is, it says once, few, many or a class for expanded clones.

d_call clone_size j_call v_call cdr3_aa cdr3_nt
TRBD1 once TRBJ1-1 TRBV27 CASSLDRGTEAFF TGTGCCAGCAGCCTGGACAGGGGCACTGAAGCTTTCTTT
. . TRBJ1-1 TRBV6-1 CASSPTAGRGEAFF TGTGCCAGCAGCCCTACTGCTGGTCGCGGGGAAGCTTTCTTT
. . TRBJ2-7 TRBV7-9 CASSQFESLVNGLYEQYF TGTGCCAGCAGCCAATTTGAAAGCCTAGTGAATGGCCTCTACGAGCAGTACTTC
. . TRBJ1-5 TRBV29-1 CSVLLQNSNQPQHF TGCAGCGTCCTTTTGCAGAATAGCAATCAGCCCCAGCATTTT
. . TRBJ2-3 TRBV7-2 CASSLAPGFRNTDTQYF TGTGCCAGCAGCTTAGCCCCAGGTTTCAGGAACACAGATACGCAGTATTTT
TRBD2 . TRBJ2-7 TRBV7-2 CASSLRELAGGLYEQYF TGTGCCAGCAGCTTACGCGAACTAGCGGGAGGGCTTTACGAGCAGTACTTC
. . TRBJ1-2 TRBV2 CASSYFEGYTF TGTGCCAGCAGTTACTTCGAAGGCTACACCTTC
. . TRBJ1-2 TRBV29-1 CSVEDQRVARSYTF TGCAGCGTTGAAGATCAGCGGGTGGCTCGAAGCTACACCTTC
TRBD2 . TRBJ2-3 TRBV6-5 CASSLYSGSTDTQYF TGTGCCAGCAGTCTTTATAGCGGGAGTACAGATACGCAGTATTTT
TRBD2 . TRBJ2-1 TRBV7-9 CASSQTSGRGDEQFF TGTGCCAGCAGCCAGACTAGCGGGAGAGGCGATGAGCAGTTCTTC
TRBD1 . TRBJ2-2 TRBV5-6 CASSSEGMTGEKNTGELFF TGTGCCAGCAGCTCAGAGGGGATGACAGGGGAAAAGAACACCGGGGAGCTGTTTTTT
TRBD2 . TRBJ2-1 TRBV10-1 CASSGWTSGPSGEQFF TGCGCCAGCAGTGGCTGGACTAGCGGGCCGTCAGGCGAGCAGTTCTTC
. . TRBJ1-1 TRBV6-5 CASSLVTGLNTEAFF TGTGCCAGCAGCCTAGTAACAGGGCTGAACACTGAAGCTTTCTTT
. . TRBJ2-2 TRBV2 CASSGLGSGELFF TGTGCCAGCAGTGGACTGGGGTCCGGGGAGCTGTTTTTT
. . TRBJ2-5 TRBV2 CASSEVTNSQETQYF TGTGCCAGCAGTGAAGTGACTAACTCCCAAGAGACCCAGTACTTC
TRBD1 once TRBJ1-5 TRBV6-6 CASSPGTASNQPQHF TGTGCCAGCAGTCCCGGGACAGCTAGCAATCAGCCCCAGCATTTT
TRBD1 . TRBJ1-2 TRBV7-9 CAGGQGEVGYGYTF TGTGCCGGGGGACAGGGGGAAGTGGGCTATGGCTACACCTTC
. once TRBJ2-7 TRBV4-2 CASSQDPFKGGIQYEQYF TGTGCCAGCAGCCAAGATCCGTTCAAAGGCGGGATTCAGTACGAGCAGTACTTC
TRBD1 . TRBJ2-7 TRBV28 CASSPDRGASYEQYF TGTGCCAGCAGTCCGGACAGGGGCGCATCCTACGAGCAGTACTTC
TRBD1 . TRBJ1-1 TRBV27 CASSFQGAPYTEAFF TGTGCCAGCAGTTTCCAGGGGGCCCCGTACACGGAAGCTTTCTTT
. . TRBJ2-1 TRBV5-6 CASSLAGEQFF TGTGCCAGCAGCTTAGCCGGTGAGCAGTTCTTC
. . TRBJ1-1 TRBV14 CASSQVIGASTEAFF TGTGCCAGCAGCCAAGTTATAGGGGCCTCCACTGAAGCTTTCTTT
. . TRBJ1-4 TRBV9 CASSVVPNEKLFF TGTGCCAGCAGCGTAGTCCCTAATGAAAAACTGTTTTTT
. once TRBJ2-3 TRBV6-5 CASSYYLTDTQYF TGTGCCAGCAGTTACTATCTCACAGATACGCAGTATTTT
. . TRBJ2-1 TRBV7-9 CASSSNRVTYNEQFF TGTGCCAGCAGCTCAAACAGGGTTACCTACAATGAGCAGTTCTTC
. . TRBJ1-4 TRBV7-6 CASSLTATNEKLFF TGTGCCAGCAGCTTAACCGCAACTAATGAAAAACTGTTTTTT
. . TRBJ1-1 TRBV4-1 CASRGTEAFF TGCGCCAGCAGGGGCACTGAAGCTTTCTTT
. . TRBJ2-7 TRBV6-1 CASSEAGASYEQYF TGTGCCAGCAGTGAAGCCGGGGCTTCCTACGAGCAGTACTTC
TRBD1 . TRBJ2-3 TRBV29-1 CSVGTGTSTDTQYF TGCAGCGTTGGGACAGGGACTAGCACAGATACGCAGTATTTT
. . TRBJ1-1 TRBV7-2 CASSFGGSTEAFF TGTGCCAGCAGCTTCGGTGGGTCCACTGAAGCTTTCTTT
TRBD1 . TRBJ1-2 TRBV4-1 CASSRGTGSLDGYTF TGCGCCAGCAGCCGCGGGACAGGGAGTTTGGATGGCTACACCTTC
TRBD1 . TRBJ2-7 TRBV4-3 CASSPGTGSYEQYF TGCGCCAGCAGCCCCGGGACAGGATCCTACGAGCAGTACTTC
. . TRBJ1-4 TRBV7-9 CASSNEEKLFF TGTGCCAGCAGCAACGAAGAAAAACTGTTTTTT
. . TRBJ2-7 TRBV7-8 CASSLAGTSYEQYF TGTGCCAGCAGCTTAGCGGGGACAAGCTACGAGCAGTACTTC
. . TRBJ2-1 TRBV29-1 CSVEIQGYEQFF TGCAGCGTTGAAATTCAGGGGTATGAGCAGTTCTTC
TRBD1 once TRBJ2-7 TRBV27 CASSPRTGGTYEQYF TGTGCCAGCAGTCCCAGGACAGGGGGCACCTACGAGCAGTACTTC
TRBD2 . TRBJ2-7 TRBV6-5 CASSYGLAGNEQYF TGTGCCAGCAGCTACGGACTAGCCGGGAACGAGCAGTACTTC
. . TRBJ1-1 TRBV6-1 CASSEAGRNTEAFF TGTGCCAGCAGTGAAGCGGGTAGGAACACTGAAGCTTTCTTT
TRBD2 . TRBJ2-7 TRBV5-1 CASSFGGEGREQYF TGCGCCAGCAGCTTCGGAGGGGAGGGGCGCGAGCAGTACTTC
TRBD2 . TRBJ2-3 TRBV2 CASSVAGGDTQYF TGTGCCAGCAGTGTAGCGGGGGGTGATACGCAGTATTTT